This T cell receptor (beta chain) was found in a study of vaccination effects on CD4 cells after COVID-19 (dated 2022 in TCRdb). About the investigation overall: Each participant got two doses of an mRNA SARS-CoV-2 vaccine, either BNT162b2 or mRNA-1273. In the study, cultures from other donors were sequenced using the Oncomine TCR Beta short-read assay on an Illumina iSeq 100. SARS-CoV-2 spike-specific CD4+ TCR repertoires from before and after mRNA vaccination were compared in COVID-19 convalescent patients and in infection-naive vaccine recipients. A total of 9 to 11 COVID-19 convalescent patients and a handful of SARS-CoV-2-naive healthy vaccine recipients were included in the full study. The investigation overall reported the following: The study was limited by a small number of convalescent patients and lacked early post-infection timepoints. Clones induced by infection and clones induced by vaccination both contracted markedly at late timepoints after vaccination, which fits with T cell responses waning over time. Among healthy vaccine recipients, nearly all vaccine-induced clones were SARS-CoV-2 mono-reactive, and only 1 of 255 was cross-reactive with common cold coronaviruses.

In the ViraFEST assay, PBMC were stimulated with viral peptide pools, and TCR sequencing was then used to find antigen-specific CD4+ T cell clonotypes based on their expansion. After more than nine days of culture, CD4+ T cells were isolated with the EasySep CD4+ T cell isolation kit. None of the healthy vaccine recipients had a prior SARS-CoV-2 infection, which was confirmed by nucleocapsid antibody tests that came back negative both before and after vaccination. Each well held roughly 2 million PBMC cultured in IMDM containing around 5.1% human AB serum, roughly 9.6 IU/ml IL-2 and gentamicin, along with roughly 10 ug/ml peptides. Half of the culture medium was replaced with fresh IL-2-containing medium on days 3 and 7. Each peptide stimulation condition was cultured in triplicate wells unless otherwise noted. PBMC were separated from whole blood using Ficoll-Paque Plus gradient centrifugation and were then either cryopreserved at -140C or used fresh. The spike proteins of SARS-CoV-2 and of the common cold coronaviruses HCoV-NL63, HCoV-OC43 and HCoV-229E were spanned by overlapping peptide pools. The QIAamp micro DNA kit was used to extract genomic DNA from the cultured CD4+ T cells.

From cysteine to phenylalanine, the CDR3 is 15 amino acids long. Only CDR3 DNA is held: 45 bases, read in frame from base 1. Per the germline V gene, MNHEY is the CDR1 and SVGAGI is the CDR2. V is pared back by 0 bases and J by 7 bases, with 12 bases lying between the germline termini. The protocol used for the library was the immunoSEQ multiplex PCR assay. TCR beta CDR3 sequencing was performed on DNA from the cultured, isolated CD4+ T cells. On the authors' methods: The analysis removed non-productive TCR sequences, trimmed reads to the CDR3 region, and retained only CDR3s that were 7 or more amino acids long. Antigen-specific clonotypes were identified with the MANAFEST web app by comparing expansion in peptide wells against reference cultures. To be called positive, a clone needed expansion at FDR<0.05 compared with the reference and with all other wells, an odds ratio greater than 5, and a frequency greater than 0.1% in two replicate wells. Cross-reactive clonotypes were defined as significantly expanded in SARS-CoV-2 spike wells and in at least one common cold coronavirus spike condition. Using the stringdist R package, CDR3 similarity was measured by Levenshtein distance, and unrooted trees were constructed with ape in R 3.6.1. The table comes from immuneACCESS by way of TCRdb, which keeps in-frame sequences with V and J called. Part of the clones is missing from these tables; in studies checked, under half for an unresolved V gene and the rest for unknown reasons. That table is the source of V, J and clone size, and D and trimming were worked out from the DNA. This sample gives over 55,000 clones in total; about four fifths of them show up just once. The leading ten clones occupy about 2.4% of the sample.

Turning to this clone: Its antigen is unknown. No qualities accompany the bases; no much larger clone lies one base away.

The sequence came from a human donor who received a COVID-19 vaccine. Sequencing was performed on CD4+ T cells from PBMCs cultured with HCoV-229E spike peptides, taken before COVID-19 vaccination. The cell subset or site label here, explained by the study, means: HCoV-229E spike overlapping peptide pool stimulation. The rearrangement joined TRBV6-5 to TRBJ1-4, with TRBD1 tentatively as D gene (6 bases match). DNA sequence: TGTGCCAGCAGTTACTCCACGGGGGGCATTGAAAAACTGTTTTTT. The encoded protein is CASSYSTGGIEKLFF.